This TCR beta chain was profiled in a study of T cell responses to AZD1222 COVID-19 vaccine. General observations from the study: Donors were largely white British and mainly female; clonal diversity was possibly underestimated. Repertoires were obtained only post-peak T cell response. Baseline antibody screening turned up just six seropositive AZD1222 recipients.

Clones were read by immunoSEQ multiplex PCR, and TCRdb kept only the in-frame ones, dropping some. The sample lists about 94,000 clones, 85% to 90% occurring once. Per germline, CDR1 SEHNR and CDR2 FQNEAQ (reference sequence). The germline V and J ends were trimmed by 2 bases and 5 bases, with 6 bases remaining between them. The CDR3 covers 12 residues. As regards this clone: Its antigen is not known.

The sequence was collected from an adult in good health. The specimen comprised peripheral blood, sampled on day 0 of AZD1222 vaccination. The chain couples TRBV7-9 to TRBJ2-5; D not resolved. The CDR3 sequence is CASSLISETQYF. The CDR3, as DNA: TGTGCCAGCAGCTTAATTAGTGAGACCCAGTACTTC.